Presented here are 5 T cell receptor beta chains from one specimen sequenced in a study of blood T cells in healthy people across ages. The second PCR ran roughly 7 to 12 cycles with a sample-barcoded 5' primer and J-beta primers. Using its own MiXCR run on the 5' RACE reads, TCRdb lists one record per CDR3 protein. The table lists fewer than 800,000 distinct CDR3 sequences, about 34% of them singletons. Sequencing was carried out using blood. The source of these receptors is a woman aged 80 or over in good health.

This clonotype was counted many times. The chain carries TRBV6-1 and TRBJ1-2; D unclear. The CDR3 extends over 15 amino acids. Germline assignment: CDR1 MNHNS and CDR2 SASEGT. V shed 2 bases and J shed 4 bases, with 14 bases lying between them. As DNA, the CDR3 is TGTGCCAGCAGTGAAAATGCCCGCATGGGCTATGGCTACACCTTC. This translates into CASSENARMGYGYTF.

Worth noting for this clonotype: This clone may be a read error of a much larger clone one base away. The V call is TRBV4-3, the J call TRBJ2-3; a weak D match, TRBD2 (5 bases). V was clipped by 0 bases and J by 4 bases, with 11 bases between them. The germline V gene encodes CDR1 LGHNA and CDR2 YSLEER. The CDR3 runs 15 residues. The CDR3 loop is CASSQDVRAADTQYF. CDR3 DNA: TGCGCCAGCAGCCAAGACGTACGAGCGGCAGATACGCAGTATTTT.

The chain recombines TRBV6-6 with TRBJ2-1; 9 bases line up with TRBD2. V lost 4 bases and J lost 6; bases outside the gene matches: 10. The germline CDR1 and CDR2 sequences are MNHNY and SVGAGI (reference sequence). The length of the CDR3 is 16 residues. The CDR3 loop reads CASSSHSSGGCNEQFF. CDR3 nucleotide sequence: TGTGCCAGCAGTTCCCATAGTAGCGGGGGCTGCAATGAGCAGTTCTTC.

This clonotype was observed many times. At one boundary the junction diverges from the germline segment, which might be a read error. The gene calls are TRBV3-1 and TRBJ1-4, with 8 nucleotides matching TRBD1. The germline V gene has CDR1 LGHDT and CDR2 YNNKEL (reference sequence). The CDR3 consists of 14 residues. The CDR3 nucleotides read TGCGCCAGCAGCTTGCAGGGGGCGCGAGAAAAACTGTTTTTT. Protein sequence: CASSLQGAREKLFF.

This clonotype appeared many times. The rearrangement joins TRBV7-3 to TRBJ2-3, with D perhaps matching TRBD2 (7 bases). CDR1 and CDR2 from the germline V gene are SGHTA and FQGTGA. Trimming left V 2 bases short and J 0 bases short, with 12 bases between. This CDR3 has 16 amino acids. CDR3 loop: CASSLGGGHSTDTQYF. The CDR3 DNA is TGTGCCAGCAGCTTAGGGGGGGGGCATAGCACAGATACGCAGTATTTT.